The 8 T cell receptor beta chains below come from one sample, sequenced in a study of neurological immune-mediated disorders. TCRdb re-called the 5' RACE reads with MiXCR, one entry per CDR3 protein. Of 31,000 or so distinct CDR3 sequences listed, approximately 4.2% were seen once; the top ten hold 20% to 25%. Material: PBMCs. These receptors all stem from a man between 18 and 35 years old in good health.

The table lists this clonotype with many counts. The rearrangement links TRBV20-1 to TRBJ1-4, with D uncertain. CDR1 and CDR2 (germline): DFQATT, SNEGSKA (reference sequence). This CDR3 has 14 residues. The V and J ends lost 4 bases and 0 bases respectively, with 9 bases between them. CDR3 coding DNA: TGCAGTGCTATCGTCCCTCCAACTAATGAAAAACTGTTTTTT. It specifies CSAIVPPTNEKLFF.

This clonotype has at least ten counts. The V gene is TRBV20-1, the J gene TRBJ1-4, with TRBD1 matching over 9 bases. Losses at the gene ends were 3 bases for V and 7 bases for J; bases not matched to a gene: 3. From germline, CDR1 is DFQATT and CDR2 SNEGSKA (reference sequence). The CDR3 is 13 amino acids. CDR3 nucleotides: TGCAGTGCTAGGTGGGACAGGGCTGAAAAACTGTTTTTT. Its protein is CSARWDRAEKLFF.

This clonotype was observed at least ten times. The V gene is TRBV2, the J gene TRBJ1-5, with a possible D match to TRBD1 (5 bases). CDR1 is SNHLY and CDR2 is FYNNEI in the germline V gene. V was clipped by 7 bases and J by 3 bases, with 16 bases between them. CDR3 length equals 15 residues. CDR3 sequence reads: CASKRAGMANQPQHF. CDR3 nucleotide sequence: TGTGCCAGCAAGAGGGCAGGGATGGCCAATCAGCCCCAGCATTTT.

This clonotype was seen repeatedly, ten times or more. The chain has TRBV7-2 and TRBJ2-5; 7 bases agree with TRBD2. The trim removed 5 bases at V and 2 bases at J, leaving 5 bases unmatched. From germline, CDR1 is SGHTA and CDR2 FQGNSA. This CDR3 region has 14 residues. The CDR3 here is CASSPGGGQETQYF. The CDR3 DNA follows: TGTGCCAGCAGCCCTGGGGGGGGACAAGAGACCCAGTACTTC.

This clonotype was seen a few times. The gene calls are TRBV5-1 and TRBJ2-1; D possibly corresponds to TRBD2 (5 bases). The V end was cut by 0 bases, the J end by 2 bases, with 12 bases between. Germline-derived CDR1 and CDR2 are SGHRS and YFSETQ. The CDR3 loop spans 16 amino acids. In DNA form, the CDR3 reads TGCGCCAGCAGCTTGGGGTCGGGGAAAACCTACAATGAGCAGTTCTTC. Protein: CASSLGSGKTYNEQFF. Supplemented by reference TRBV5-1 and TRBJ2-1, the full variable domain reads KAGVTQTPRYLIKTRGQQVTLSCSPISGHRSVSWYQQTPGQGLQFLFEYFSETQRNKGNFPGRFSGRQFSNSRSEMNVSTLELGDSALYLCASSLGSGKTYNEQFFGPGTRLTVL.

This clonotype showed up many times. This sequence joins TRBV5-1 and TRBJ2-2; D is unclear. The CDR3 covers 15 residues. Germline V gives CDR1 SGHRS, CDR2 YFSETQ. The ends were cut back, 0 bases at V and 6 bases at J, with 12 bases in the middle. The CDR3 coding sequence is TGCGCCAGCAGCTTGGCTGGGGTGAGAGCCGGGGAGCTGTTTTTT. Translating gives CASSLAGVRAGELFF.

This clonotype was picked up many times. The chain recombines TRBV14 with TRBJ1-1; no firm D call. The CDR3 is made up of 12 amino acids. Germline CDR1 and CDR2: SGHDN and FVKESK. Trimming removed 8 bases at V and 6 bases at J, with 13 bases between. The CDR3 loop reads CASAKVEAEAFF. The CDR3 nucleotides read TGTGCCAGCGCGAAGGTGGAGGCTGAAGCTTTCTTT.

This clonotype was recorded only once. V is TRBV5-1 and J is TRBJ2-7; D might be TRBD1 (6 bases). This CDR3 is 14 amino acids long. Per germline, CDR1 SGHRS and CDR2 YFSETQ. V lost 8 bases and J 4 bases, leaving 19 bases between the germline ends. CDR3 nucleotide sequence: TGCGCCAGTAGCACCGGGACACGAATATACGAGCAGTACTTC. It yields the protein CASSTGTRIYEQYF.